The 15 T cell receptor beta chains reported below all come from one sample, sequenced in a study of technical replicates of blood from a handful of donors. Assay used: immunoSEQ multiplex PCR; TCRdb lists only in-frame clones, some missing. This sample has 80,000 to 100,000 clones, with approximately 96% found just once. The sequenced material came from T cells isolated from PBMCs. The receptor set was obtained from a human donor in good health.

This clone appeared once. The V gene is TRBV5-1, the J gene TRBJ2-3; 7 positions match TRBD1. Germline lookup yields CDR1 SGHRS and CDR2 YFSETQ. The V segment lost 2 bases and the J segment 1 base; nucleotides outside the gene matches: 7. This CDR3 contains 16 residues. CDR3 nucleotide sequence: TGCGCCAGCAGCTTACAGGGGATTCTTGGCACAGATACGCAGTATTTT. Amino acids: CASSLQGILGTDTQYF.

V gene TRBV6-5 combines with J gene TRBJ2-7; D is undetermined. CDR1 MNHEY and CDR2 SVGAGI come from the germline V gene. This CDR3 contains 11 residues. Trimming left V 6 bases short and J 4 bases short, with 7 bases between. This CDR3 is CASRVGYEQYF. CDR3 sequence (DNA): TGTGCCAGCAGGGTCGGTTACGAGCAGTACTTC.

The genes are TRBV4-2 and TRBJ1-2; 8 nucleotides agree with TRBD1. The CDR3 consists of 14 residues. Trimming cost V 1 base and J 6 bases; bases outside gene matches: 4. Germline-derived CDR1 and CDR2 are LGHNA and YNFKEQ. CDR3 sequence: CASSQGDRPHGYTF. The DNA for the CDR3 is TGTGCCAGCAGCCAAGGGGACAGGCCCCATGGCTACACCTTC.

The chain couples TRBV5-8 to TRBJ2-1; the D gene is possibly TRBD1 (5 bases). CDR3 length equals 18 residues. With 0 bases removed from V and 1 base from J, the gap between germline ends came to 17 bases. CDR1 SGHTS and CDR2 YDEGEE come from the germline V gene. The CDR3 DNA sequence: TGTGCCAGCAGCTTGGGTCTGTTCGGCCAGGGTTCCTACAATGAGCAGTTCTTC. Encoded protein: CASSLGLFGQGSYNEQFF.

This chain joins TRBV28 and TRBJ2-3; 10 bases agree with TRBD2. Per the germline V gene, CDR1 is MDHEN and CDR2 is SYDVKM. This CDR3 has 17 amino acids. J gave up 2 bases and V 5 bases, and 10 bases lay outside the gene matches. CDR3: CASSPHSGRPFTDTQYF. CDR3 DNA sequence: TGTGCCAGCAGTCCGCATAGCGGGAGGCCATTCACAGATACGCAGTATTTT.

The chain combines TRBV2 with TRBJ1-2; D call uncertain. CDR1 SNHLY and CDR2 FYNNEI come from the germline V gene. This CDR3 contains 14 residues. The ends were cut back, 10 bases at V and 3 bases at J, with 18 bases in the middle. The CDR3, as DNA: TGTGCCACCGTGGAGGCTCCGTGGGACTATGGCTACACCTTC. Its translation: CATVEAPWDYGYTF.

The rearrangement joins TRBV7-9 to TRBJ1-2, with 8 bases matching TRBD1. Germline CDR1 reads SEHNR; CDR2 reads FQNEAQ (reference sequence). The CDR3 sequence is 13 residues long. Germline trimming cut 6 bases from V and 8 bases from J; bases unmatched to any gene: 8. The CDR3 nucleotides are TGTGCCAGCAGTCAAGGACAGGGACAGGGCTACACCTTC. Translated, it gives CASSQGQGQGYTF.

This chain joins TRBV2 and TRBJ2-7; 10 nucleotides align to TRBD2. The CDR3 runs 15 residues. Trimming removed 1 base from V and 0 bases from J; junction bases left unmatched: 0. CDR1 is SNHLY and CDR2 is FYNNEI in the germline V gene. CDR3 sequence: CASSEGLAGSYEQYF. In DNA form, the CDR3 reads TGTGCCAGCAGTGAAGGACTAGCGGGCTCCTACGAGCAGTACTTC.

The sample holds one count of this clone. The chain couples TRBV5-1 to TRBJ2-1, with 12 bases lining up with TRBD2. The CDR3 is made up of 15 amino acids. V was pared by 4 bases and J by 6 bases, with 5 bases of the junction left unmatched. Germline CDR1 is SGHRS and CDR2 is YFSETQ. This chain's CDR3 is CASSRTSGNGNEQFF. The CDR3 DNA reads TGCGCCAGCAGCCGGACTAGCGGGAACGGCAATGAGCAGTTCTTC. The variable domain in full, completed from reference TRBV5-1 and TRBJ2-1, reads KAGVTQTPRYLIKTRGQQVTLSCSPISGHRSVSWYQQTPGQGLQFLFEYFSETQRNKGNFPGRFSGRQFSNSRSEMNVSTLELGDSALYLCASSRTSGNGNEQFFGPGTRLTVL.

This rearrangement joins TRBV5-1 to TRBJ2-3, with D possibly matching TRBD2 (7 bases). Deletions cut 4 bases from V and 5 bases from J, with 23 bases between. Germline CDR1 and CDR2: SGHRS and YFSETQ. CDR3 length equals 17 residues. For the CDR3, the DNA is TGCGCCAGCAGCCCCTGGGGGGGGCGGGAGATTGAAGATACGCAGTATTTT. This sequence encodes CASSPWGGREIEDTQYF.

The chain has TRBV2 and TRBJ1-1, with 9 bases matching TRBD1. V lost 5 bases to trimming and J lost 6 bases; unmatched junction nucleotides: 7. The CDR3 extends over 14 amino acids. Germline CDR1 is SNHLY and CDR2 is FYNNEI. The CDR3 region is CASSRDREGPEAFF. CDR3 sequence (DNA): TGTGCCAGCAGTCGGGACAGGGAAGGCCCTGAAGCTTTCTTT.

The chain carries TRBV10-3 and TRBJ2-7; TRBD1 matches at 7 bases. Trimming took 10 bases from V and 4 from J; bases not matched to a gene: 13. This CDR3 comprises 14 residues. Germline CDR1 is ENHRY and CDR2 is SYGVKD. CDR3 coding DNA: TGTGCCACCACAGACAGGGAAAATTTTTACGAGCAGTACTTC. This gives the protein CATTDRENFYEQYF.

About this clone: One junction end does not reproduce the germline sequence, and a read error may be involved. The V gene is TRBV5-1, the J gene TRBJ2-7; 7 nucleotides match TRBD2. The germline CDR1 and CDR2 sequences are SGHRS and YFSETQ. This CDR3 spans 13 amino acids. CDR3 nucleotide sequence: TGCGCCAGCAGGTTGGCGGGAGTCTACGAGCAGTACTTC. The encoded protein is CASRLAGVYEQYF. Variable domain in full (rest from reference TRBV5-1 and TRBJ2-7): KAGVTQTPRYLIKTRGQQVTLSCSPISGHRSVSWYQQTPGQGLQFLFEYFSETQRNKGNFPGRFSGRQFSNSRSEMNVSTLELGDSALYLCASRLAGVYEQYFGPGTRLTVT.

The genes are TRBV2 and TRBJ2-3; 10 positions agree with TRBD2. CDR3 length: 16 amino acids. The V and J ends lost 5 bases and 6 bases, in that order; junction bases with no gene match: 11. The germline V gene encodes CDR1 SNHLY and CDR2 FYNNEI. CDR3 region: CASSSETSGFQDTQYF. CDR3 DNA sequence: TGTGCCAGCAGTTCCGAGACTAGCGGGTTCCAGGATACGCAGTATTTT.

This chain uses TRBV7-2 with TRBJ2-7; TRBD2 matches at 15 bases. The CDR3 length is 16 residues. Germline values: CDR1 SGHTA, CDR2 FQGNSA. Trimming cost V 1 base and J 4 bases; bases outside gene matches: 2. The CDR3 spells CASSLEGLAGGYEQYF. In nucleotides, the CDR3 is TGTGCCAGCAGCTTAGAAGGACTAGCGGGAGGGTACGAGCAGTACTTC.